Sequencing of this T cell receptor (beta chain) was carried out in a study of blood T cell repertoires in COVID-19. Looking at the study overall: Samples representing acute and convalescent COVID-19 were sourced from the United States, Italy and Spain. T cells, B-cell-depleted T cells, or PBMCs supplied cDNA or gDNA.

Original processing notes: Amplification of reference gene primers was used by the study to estimate nucleated cell counts. Profiling relied on immunoSEQ multiplex PCR, and the TCRdb table lists in-frame clones only, not all of them. V and J calls and clone size follow that table, whereas D and trimming were derived from the DNA. The data hold about 210,000 clones, with around nine tenths observed a single time. This sequence was found in a man younger than 30 with active or convalescent COVID-19. The specimen was peripheral blood.

The CDR3 loop is CASSIDHRAHEQYF. In DNA, the CDR3 is TGTGCCAGTAGTATAGATCACAGGGCCCACGAGCAGTACTTC. The V call is TRBV19, the J call TRBJ2-7; D may be TRBD1 (6 bases). Germline V lookup: CDR1 LNHDA, CDR2 SQIVND (reference sequence). V lost 0 bases and J 5 bases, leaving 11 bases between the germline ends. The CDR3 is made up of 14 amino acids.